The 28 T cell receptor beta chains given below trace back to one sample, sequenced in a study of blood T cell repertoires in COVID-19. Sequencing was performed with immunoSEQ multiplex PCR; in TCRdb, only in-frame clones are kept and a portion is missing. The data contain 180,000 or so clones, roughly 88% of them singletons. Material: peripheral blood. All receptors come from a man aged 55-75 years with acute or convalescent COVID-19.

This clone appeared a single time. The chain combines TRBV12-3 or TRBV12-4 with TRBJ2-7; D is ambiguous. CDR3 length: 12 residues. V lost 3 bases to trimming and J lost 4 bases, with 7 bases between them. The CDR3 DNA is TGTGCCAGCAGTTTTGGCCTTTACGAGCAGTACTTC. This codes for CASSFGLYEQYF.

CDR3 DNA sequence: TGTGCCAGCAGTTCTACCGGGACAGGCTACGAGCAGTACTTC. Protein: CASSSTGTGYEQYF. The chain couples TRBV6-5 to TRBJ2-7; 8 nucleotides align to TRBD1. The germline gives CDR1 MNHEY, CDR2 SVGAGI. The J segment lost 3 bases and the V segment lost 4 bases, leaving 5 bases of the junction unmatched. This CDR3 is built from 14 residues.

The chain is built from TRBV30 and TRBJ1-3; D possibly corresponds to TRBD1 (5 bases). The CDR3 loop spans 14 amino acids. V shed 2 bases and J shed 0 bases, with 8 bases lying between them. CDR1 and CDR2 (germline): GTSNPN, SVGIG (reference sequence). The CDR3: CAWSKGVSGNTIYF. For the CDR3, the DNA is TGTGCCTGGAGTAAAGGGGTCTCTGGAAACACCATATATTTT.

V usage is TRBV28 and J usage is TRBJ1-6; unclear D gene. The CDR3 runs 16 residues. Germline V gene lookup returns CDR1 MDHEN and CDR2 SYDVKM. Trimming pared 3 bases from V and 7 bases from J, leaving 16 bases between. Here the CDR3 DNA reads TGTGCCAGCAGTTTCCCGACGACGGGTCGAAATTCACCCCTCCACTTT. Residues: CASSFPTTGRNSPLHF.

J is TRBJ2-3 and V is TRBV6-5, with D tentatively TRBD1 (6 bases). Trimming removed 6 bases at V and 6 bases at J, with 16 bases between. Germline-derived CDR1 and CDR2 are MNHEY and SVGAGI. The CDR3 length is 14 residues. The DNA for the CDR3 is TGTGCCAGCAGGCTACAGGGTTGGGCCGATACGCAGTATTTT. Residues: CASRLQGWADTQYF.

J is TRBJ1-1 and V is TRBV28, with a possible D match to TRBD1 (6 bases). V was pared by 4 bases and J by 9 bases, with 21 bases between. Germline CDR1 MDHEN, CDR2 SYDVKM. This CDR3 region has 15 residues. The CDR3 sequence is CASSSSPGFRGQAFF. CDR3 nucleotides: TGTGCCAGCAGTTCATCTCCCGGGTTCAGGGGCCAAGCTTTCTTT.

The rearrangement joins TRBV5-5 to TRBJ1-5; D is unclear. The germline CDR1 and CDR2 sequences are SGHKS and YYEKEE (reference sequence). CDR3 size: 14 residues. Between the trimmed V and J ends, which lost 0 bases and 1 base, there was a span of 5 bases. CDR3 DNA sequence: TGTGCCAGCAGCTTGGGTCAAAGCAATCAGCCCCAGCATTTT. Translation gives CASSLGQSNQPQHF. The complete variable domain, with remaining parts taken from reference TRBV5-5 and TRBJ1-5, reads DAGVTQSPTHLIKTRGQQVTLRCSPISGHKSVSWYQQVLGQGPQFIFQYYEKEERGRGNFPDRFSARQFPNYSSELNVNALLLGDSALYLCASSLGQSNQPQHFGDGTRLSIL.

CDR3 in amino acids: CASSSPQREGNEQFF. The CDR3 DNA reads TGTGCCAGCAGTTCCCCCCAGCGGGAGGGGAATGAGCAGTTCTTC. J is TRBJ2-1 and V is TRBV27; 10 bases fit TRBD2. Germline CDR1 reads MNHEY; CDR2 reads SMNVEV (reference sequence). This CDR3 has 15 amino acids. V shed 4 bases, J shed 7 bases, and the junction held 7 bases outside the gene matches.

This clone was observed once. The J gene is TRBJ2-1, the V gene TRBV15, with a tentative D call TRBD1 (6 bases). Trimming removed 0 bases at V and 7 bases at J, with 7 bases between. The length of the CDR3 is 13 residues. The germline CDR1 and CDR2 sequences are LNHNV and YYDKDF (reference sequence). The CDR3 is CATSRDRGNEQFF. In DNA form, the CDR3 reads TGTGCCACCAGCAGAGATAGGGGGAATGAGCAGTTCTTC.

The chain couples TRBV10-3 to TRBJ1-1; tentative D call: TRBD1 (5 bases). V was cut by 3 bases and J by 3 bases, with 20 bases left in between. This CDR3 has 17 amino acids. Germline assignment: CDR1 ENHRY and CDR2 SYGVKD. As DNA, the CDR3 is TGTGCCATCAGTGATCGACGAATGGGGGGAGTCGACACTGAAGCTTTCTTT. Translation gives CAISDRRMGGVDTEAFF.

This chain joins TRBV5-4 and TRBJ2-7; no clear D gene. This CDR3 comprises 14 residues. Germline V CDR1 and CDR2: SGHNT, YYREEE (reference sequence). V shed 4 bases and J shed 5 bases, with 16 bases lying between them. CDR3 coding DNA: TGTGCCAGCAGCCCCGGCCGCAGGATCCACGAGCAGTACTTC. Translated: CASSPGRRIHEQYF.

The rearrangement uses TRBV2 and TRBJ1-1; tentatively, D is TRBD1 (5 bases). Germline-derived CDR1 and CDR2 are SNHLY and FYNNEI. The ends were cut back, 4 bases at V and 2 bases at J, with 8 bases in the middle. This CDR3 has 13 amino acids. The CDR3 reads CASSAQVNTEAFF. The CDR3, as DNA: TGTGCCAGCAGTGCACAGGTTAACACTGAAGCTTTCTTT. The whole variable domain, remainder taken from reference TRBV2 and TRBJ1-1, is EPEVTQTPSHQVTQMGQEVILRCVPISNHLYFYWYRQILGQKVEFLVSFYNNEISEKSEIFDDQFSVERPDGSNFTLKIRSTKLEDSAMYFCASSAQVNTEAFFGQGTRLTVV.

The genes are TRBV5-1 and TRBJ2-1; tentative D call: TRBD1 (5 bases). Deletions cut 2 bases from V and 3 bases from J, with 9 bases between. The CDR3 is 14 amino acids. CDR1 is SGHRS, CDR2 YFSETQ, per germline. The CDR3: CASSFSQDYNEQFF. Written as DNA, the CDR3 is TGCGCCAGCAGCTTTTCACAGGACTACAATGAGCAGTTCTTC.

The chain uses TRBV28 and TRBJ1-2; D unresolved. CDR3 length: 13 residues. Germline values: CDR1 MDHEN, CDR2 SYDVKM. Trimming removed 3 bases at V and 0 bases at J, with 5 bases between. CDR3 nucleotide sequence: TGTGCCAGCAGTTTCAAATCTAACTATGGCTACACCTTC. Residues: CASSFKSNYGYTF.

The genes are TRBV2 and TRBJ1-1; no clear D gene. Trimming left V 7 bases short and J 4 bases short, with 19 bases between. Germline values: CDR1 SNHLY, CDR2 FYNNEI. The CDR3 has 15 residues. The CDR3 DNA reads as TGTGCCAGCAACCACGAGGGATCTTCGAGCACTGAAGCTTTCTTT. It specifies CASNHEGSSSTEAFF. The whole variable domain, remainder taken from reference TRBV2 and TRBJ1-1, is EPEVTQTPSHQVTQMGQEVILRCVPISNHLYFYWYRQILGQKVEFLVSFYNNEISEKSEIFDDQFSVERPDGSNFTLKIRSTKLEDSAMYFCASNHEGSSSTEAFFGQGTRLTVV.

This clone occurred a few times. The chain uses TRBV5-1 and TRBJ2-2; TRBD1 aligns across 8 bases. Germline V gene data show CDR1 as SGHRS and CDR2 as YFSETQ. V was clipped by 4 bases and J by 5 bases; unmatched bases: 7. This CDR3 has 15 amino acids. CDR3 sequence: CASSPGQGWTGELFF. Here the CDR3 DNA reads TGCGCCAGCAGCCCCGGACAGGGATGGACCGGGGAGCTGTTTTTT. The full variable domain, completed using reference TRBV5-1 and TRBJ2-2, is KAGVTQTPRYLIKTRGQQVTLSCSPISGHRSVSWYQQTPGQGLQFLFEYFSETQRNKGNFPGRFSGRQFSNSRSEMNVSTLELGDSALYLCASSPGQGWTGELFFGEGSRLTVL.

V and J are TRBV4-3 and TRBJ2-3; the match to TRBD2 covers 8 bases. Germline V gene data show CDR1 as LGHNA and CDR2 as YSLEER. The J segment lost 5 bases and the V segment lost 0 bases, leaving 7 bases of the junction unmatched. This CDR3 spans 16 amino acids. The CDR3 loop reads CASSQELAGTRDTQYF. The CDR3 DNA reads TGCGCCAGCAGCCAAGAGTTAGCGGGGACCAGAGATACGCAGTATTTT.

The CDR3 reads CASTEGRDYEQYF. The CDR3 DNA follows: TGTGCCAGCACTGAGGGGCGGGACTACGAGCAGTACTTC. V and J are TRBV5-6 and TRBJ2-7; possibly TRBD2 for D (6 bases). The CDR3 extends over 13 amino acids. Per germline, CDR1 SGHDT and CDR2 YYEEEE. The V and J ends lost 6 bases and 3 bases respectively, with 13 bases between them.

The gene calls are TRBV6-5 and TRBJ1-5, with D possibly TRBD1 on 5 matching bases. Germline CDR1 reads MNHEY; CDR2 reads SVGAGI. Deletions cut 6 bases from V and 6 bases from J, with 12 bases between. The CDR3 loop spans 13 amino acids. CDR3 bases: TGTGCCAGCAGGCGACAGTACAGTCAGCCCCAGCATTTT. This encodes CASRRQYSQPQHF.

V gene TRBV6-5 combines with J gene TRBJ2-6; D might be TRBD1 (6 bases). CDR1 is MNHEY and CDR2 is SVGAGI in the germline V gene. The CDR3 length is 15 residues. Between the trimmed V and J ends, which lost 6 bases and 2 bases, there was a span of 11 bases. CDR3: CASRSGAAGANVLTF. Here the CDR3 DNA reads TGTGCCAGCAGGTCAGGGGCTGCTGGGGCCAACGTCCTGACTTTC.

The genes are TRBV28 and TRBJ2-3, with 12 bases identical to TRBD2. CDR1 is MDHEN, CDR2 SYDVKM, per germline. The V and J ends lost 7 bases and 4 bases, in that order; junction bases with no gene match: 9. This CDR3 spans 16 amino acids. The CDR3 region is CASTSPSGRVADTQYF. CDR3 in DNA: TGTGCCAGCACCTCCCCTAGCGGGAGGGTGGCAGATACGCAGTATTTT. Drawing the rest from reference TRBV28 and TRBJ2-3, the complete variable domain is DVKVTQSSRYLVKRTGEKVFLECVQDMDHENMFWYRQDPGLGLRLIYFSYDVKMKEKGDIPEGYSVSREKKERFSLILESASTNQTSMYLCASTSPSGRVADTQYFGPGTRLTVL.

This clone was found a few times. The chain employs TRBV3-1 (or the pseudogene TRBV3-2) and TRBJ2-1, with 9 bases that match TRBD1. The J segment lost 8 bases and the V segment lost 6 bases, leaving 11 bases of the junction unmatched. CDR1 and CDR2 (germline): LGHDT, YNNKEL (reference sequence). This CDR3 has 15 residues. CDR3 DNA: TGTGCCAGCAGGCCTACAGGGGGCGAAGTCCATGAGCAGTTCTTC. Protein sequence: CASRPTGGEVHEQFF.

This clone was found a few times. CDR3 DNA sequence: TGTGCCAGCAGCCCTACTAGCGGGAGCCCCAATGAGCAGTTCTTC. Its translation is CASSPTSGSPNEQFF. The chain combines TRBV6-4 with TRBJ2-1; the match to TRBD2 covers 11 bases. This CDR3 has 15 residues. Germline assignment: CDR1 MRHNA and CDR2 SNTAGT. The J segment lost 6 bases and the V segment lost 6 bases, leaving 7 bases of the junction unmatched.

The chain is built from TRBV5-5 and TRBJ1-4; 7 nucleotides align to TRBD1. J gave up 5 bases and V 3 bases, and 7 bases lay outside the gene matches. CDR1 and CDR2 from the germline V gene are SGHKS and YYEKEE (reference sequence). The CDR3 is 15 residues long. The CDR3 bases are TGTGCCAGCAGCTCCCCCGGGACAGAGAATGAAAAACTGTTTTTT. It is translated as CASSSPGTENEKLFF.

The V gene is TRBV25-1, the J gene TRBJ1-6; 7 bases align to TRBD1. V dropped 2 bases and J dropped 9; count of bases not matched to a gene: 4. The germline V gene encodes CDR1 MGHDK and CDR2 SYGVNS. This CDR3 contains 14 residues. Written as DNA, the CDR3 is TGTGCCAGCAGTGAAAGGGCAGGGGGTTCACCCCTCCACTTT. Translation gives CASSERAGGSPLHF.

The chain employs TRBV28 and TRBJ2-3, with D perhaps TRBD2 (5 bases). Germline V lookup: CDR1 MDHEN, CDR2 SYDVKM. V was shortened by 3 bases and J by 7 bases, with 8 bases between the two germline ends. This CDR3 contains 12 residues. This CDR3 is CASSFGRNTQYF. CDR3 nucleotide sequence: TGTGCCAGCAGTTTTGGGAGAAATACGCAGTATTTT.

J is TRBJ1-1 and V is TRBV19; a weak D match, TRBD1 (5 bases). Trimming took 7 bases from V and 1 from J, leaving 16 bases between them. Germline CDR1 reads LNHDA; CDR2 reads SQIVND (reference sequence). CDR3 length: 15 amino acids. In DNA form, the CDR3 reads TGTGCCAGTACCATTGGGGGGTCCCCGAACACTGAAGCTTTCTTT. Translating it yields CASTIGGSPNTEAFF.

A few counts support this clone. This sequence joins TRBV19 and TRBJ2-7; 9 bases align to TRBD1. Germline V lookup: CDR1 LNHDA, CDR2 SQIVND (reference sequence). The CDR3 is 14 residues long. V lost 3 bases to trimming and J lost 6 bases; unmatched junction nucleotides: 6. The CDR3 loop is CASSMGGTGTEQYF. As DNA, the CDR3 is TGTGCCAGTAGTATGGGGGGGACAGGGACCGAGCAGTACTTC.